Shown below are 17 T cell receptor beta chains from a single sample sequenced in a study of response to subunit inactivated influenza vaccine. MiXCR, run by TCRdb on the RT-PCR reads, gives a single entry per CDR3 protein. The sample holds roughly 460,000 distinct CDR3 sequences, 9.5% to 13% seen once. The source was PBMCs from blood, collected 45 days after vaccination. Receptors were obtained from a man in his fifties or sixties who received an inactivated influenza vaccine.

This clonotype was seen more than once but under ten times. This chain uses TRBV5-1 with TRBJ2-7; D not resolved. Trimming pared 5 bases from V and 2 bases from J, leaving 8 bases between. Germline values: CDR1 SGHRS, CDR2 YFSETQ. This CDR3 comprises 12 residues. CDR3 amino acids: CASRDNPYEQYF. CDR3 DNA sequence: TGCGCCAGCAGAGACAACCCCTACGAGCAGTACTTC.

This clonotype was observed a few times. The chain joins TRBV5-5 to TRBJ2-1; the match to TRBD2 covers 12 bases. The CDR3 contains 15 residues. Germline V gene sequence: CDR1 SGHKS, CDR2 YYEKEE (reference sequence). V lost 4 bases to trimming and J lost 7 bases; unmatched junction nucleotides: 6. This CDR3 is CASSPTGTSGNEQFF. The CDR3 DNA follows: TGTGCCAGCAGCCCAACCGGGACTAGCGGGAATGAGCAGTTCTTC.

This clonotype showed up many times. The chain carries TRBV7-8 and TRBJ2-1, with no clear D. This CDR3 has 16 residues. Deletions cut 1 base from V and 0 bases from J, with 10 bases between. Germline CDR1 is SGHVS and CDR2 is FQNEAQ. CDR3 nucleotides: TGTGCCAGCAGCTTAGTTCTTATGACCTCCTACAATGAGCAGTTCTTC. It translates to CASSLVLMTSYNEQFF. The full variable domain, with the rest looked up from reference TRBV7-8 and TRBJ2-1, is GAGVSQSPRYKVAKRGQDVALRCDPISGHVSLFWYQQALGQGPEFLTYFQNEAQLDKSGLPSDRFFAERPEGSVSTLKIQRTQQEDSAVYLCASSLVLMTSYNEQFFGPGTRLTVL.

The chain recombines TRBV15 with TRBJ2-5; 9 bases fit TRBD1. V lost 3 bases to trimming and J lost 4 bases; unmatched junction nucleotides: 3. The CDR3 runs 14 residues. Germline loops: CDR1 LNHNV, CDR2 YYDKDF (reference sequence). The CDR3 nucleotides read TGTGCCACCAGCAGGGACAGGGGAGGAGAGACCCAGTACTTC. Translation gives CATSRDRGGETQYF.

This clonotype appeared a few times. This rearrangement joins TRBV5-1 to TRBJ2-2; D is unresolved. The CDR3 has 15 residues. Germline loops: CDR1 SGHRS, CDR2 YFSETQ. V lost 0 bases and J 0 bases, leaving 6 bases between the germline ends. CDR3 DNA: TGCGCCAGCAGCTTGGACATAACGAACACCGGGGAGCTGTTTTTT. Protein: CASSLDITNTGELFF.

There are a few counts of this clonotype. This chain links TRBV25-1 with TRBJ2-1; TRBD2 matches at 14 bases. The germline gives CDR1 MGHDK, CDR2 SYGVNS. The CDR3 sequence is 17 residues long. The J segment lost 3 bases and the V segment lost 3 bases, leaving 4 bases of the junction unmatched. The CDR3 loop is CASSDGLAGGLYNEQFF. The CDR3, as DNA: TGTGCCAGCAGTGACGGACTAGCGGGAGGACTCTACAATGAGCAGTTCTTC.

J is TRBJ2-3 and V is TRBV7-9; 7 positions match TRBD1. The CDR3 runs to 15 residues. Looked up from germline, CDR1 is SEHNR and CDR2 is FQNEAQ (reference sequence). V lost 5 bases, J lost 3 bases, and 8 bases stayed unmatched. The CDR3 sequence is CASSTDRVWTDTQYF. The CDR3 bases are TGTGCCAGCAGCACAGACAGGGTATGGACAGATACGCAGTATTTT.

The chain joins TRBV20-1 to TRBJ1-6, with D possibly TRBD1 on 5 matching bases. Deletions cut 0 bases from V and 7 bases from J, with 10 bases between. The CDR3 is 14 amino acids. Per the germline V gene, CDR1 is DFQATT and CDR2 is SNEGSKA (reference sequence). The CDR3 protein is CSAREGEGNSPLHF. The CDR3 DNA sequence: TGCAGTGCTAGAGAGGGGGAAGGGAATTCACCCCTCCACTTT.

This clonotype showed up just a few times. The J gene is TRBJ2-2, the V gene TRBV4-1; the match to TRBD2 covers 7 bases. This CDR3 region has 16 residues. With V trimmed by 3 bases and J by 2 bases, 6 bases remained unmatched. Germline V gene data show CDR1 as MGHRA and CDR2 as YSYEKL. For the CDR3, the DNA is TGCGCCAGCAGCCAGGGGGGGAGGGCCAACACCGGGGAGCTGTTTTTT. Translation: CASSQGGRANTGELFF.

This chain's CDR3 is CASSASGAPLGYEQYF. As DNA, the CDR3 is TGTGCCAGCAGTGCTAGCGGGGCGCCCCTGGGCTACGAGCAGTACTTC. The rearrangement joins TRBV6-1 to TRBJ2-7; TRBD2 matches 9 bases. Germline V lookup: CDR1 MNHNS, CDR2 SASEGT. CDR3 length: 16 residues. V lost 4 bases, J lost 3 bases, and 10 bases stayed unmatched.

This clonotype was observed at least ten times. J is TRBJ2-3 and V is TRBV10-3, with D hard to call. The CDR3 runs to 11 residues. V lost 7 bases, J lost 2 bases, and 4 bases lay in between. The germline V gene encodes CDR1 ENHRY and CDR2 SYGVKD. The CDR3 nucleotides are TGTGCCATCATGGTCACAGATACGCAGTATTTT. Translation gives CAIMVTDTQYF.

In this sample, this clonotype turned up many times. The chain links TRBV4-3 to TRBJ2-1, with 16 positions matching TRBD2. The CDR3 has 16 amino acids. Germline values: CDR1 LGHNA, CDR2 YSLEER. J gave up 14 bases and V 0 bases, and 7 bases lay outside the gene matches. CDR3 sequence: CASSQDRGLAGGEEFF. In DNA, the CDR3 is TGCGCCAGCAGCCAAGACAGGGGACTAGCGGGAGGGGAGGAGTTCTTC.

This rearrangement joins TRBV6-2 or TRBV6-3 to TRBJ2-2; D may be TRBD2 (6 bases). There are 15 residues in the CDR3. V was shortened by 5 bases and J by 0 bases, with 10 bases between the two germline ends. Germline V gene sequence: CDR1 MNHEY, CDR2 SVGEGT. This CDR3 is CASSMGLSNTGELFF. The CDR3 DNA sequence: TGTGCCAGCAGTATGGGACTTTCGAACACCGGGGAGCTGTTTTTT.

The rearrangement uses TRBV2 and TRBJ2-1; D gene uncertain. CDR1 SNHLY and CDR2 FYNNEI come from the germline V gene. V was shortened by 7 bases and J by 2 bases, with 9 bases between the two germline ends. The CDR3 totals 13 residues. CDR3 loop: CASTDRTYNEQFF. As DNA, the CDR3 is TGTGCCAGCACTGACCGCACCTACAATGAGCAGTTCTTC. Variable domain in full (rest from reference TRBV2 and TRBJ2-1): EPEVTQTPSHQVTQMGQEVILRCVPISNHLYFYWYRQILGQKVEFLVSFYNNEISEKSEIFDDQFSVERPDGSNFTLKIRSTKLEDSAMYFCASTDRTYNEQFFGPGTRLTVL.

A few counts support this clonotype. The genes are TRBV20-1 and TRBJ2-5; 7 bases are a match to TRBD1. The germline V gene has CDR1 DFQATT and CDR2 SNEGSKA (reference sequence). The CDR3 consists of 14 residues. The V segment lost 1 base and the J segment 3 bases; nucleotides outside the gene matches: 5. The CDR3 protein is CSARAGTAEETQYF. The CDR3 DNA reads TGCAGTGCTAGAGCCGGGACAGCTGAAGAGACCCAGTACTTC.

This clonotype was recorded many times. The chain recombines TRBV12-3 or TRBV12-4 with TRBJ2-5; D remains unclear. V dropped 1 base and J dropped 3 bases, with 6 bases sitting between them. The CDR3 length is 13 residues. The CDR3 here is CASSLVRKETQYF. The CDR3 bases are TGTGCCAGCAGTTTAGTTAGAAAAGAGACCCAGTACTTC.

This clonotype was seen only a few times. This rearrangement joins TRBV11-2 to TRBJ2-1; 9 bases align to TRBD2. The trim removed 4 bases at V and 1 base at J, leaving 5 bases unmatched. This CDR3 comprises 16 residues. Germline V gives CDR1 SGHAT, CDR2 FQNNGV. The CDR3 here is CASSSLAGKSYNEQFF. CDR3 nucleotide sequence: TGTGCCAGCAGCTCCCTAGCGGGAAAATCCTACAATGAGCAGTTCTTC. Full variable domain (remainder filled in from reference TRBV11-2 and TRBJ2-1): EAGVAQSPRYKIIEKRQSVAFWCNPISGHATLYWYQQILGQGPKLLIQFQNNGVVDDSQLPKDRFSAERLKGVDSTLKIQPAKLEDSAVYLCASSSLAGKSYNEQFFGPGTRLTVL.